Sequencing of this T cell receptor beta chain was carried out in a study of regulatory T cells in long-lasting Graves disease. In building TCR beta libraries, iRepertoire HTBI primers were used together with Arm-PCR of CDR3 regions. In TCRdb, the multiplex PCR reads were re-called with MiXCR into one record per CDR3 protein. The table lists about 530,000 distinct CDR3 sequences, about 16% of them singletons. This clonotype was seen at least ten times. Time point noted: newly diagnosed GD, antithyroid drugs for less than 3 months. Researchers made the TCR library from RNA that was extracted from PBMCs. The same data also contributed to another study, on T cells in Graves' hyperthyroidism and ophthalmopathy.

This material consisted of peripheral blood mononuclear cells (PBMCs), taken at new diagnosis, from a patient treated with antithyroid drugs. The TCR was taken from a woman aged 35-65 years with Graves disease.

The CDR3 DNA is TGTGCCAGCAGTTTAGCGACGGGGGTTCGGGAAAAACTGTTTTTT. This encodes CASSLATGVREKLFF. The chain combines TRBV12-3 or TRBV12-4 with TRBJ1-4; D is perhaps TRBD1 (5 bases). Deletions cut 0 bases from V and 8 bases from J, with 13 bases between. This CDR3 is built from 15 residues.